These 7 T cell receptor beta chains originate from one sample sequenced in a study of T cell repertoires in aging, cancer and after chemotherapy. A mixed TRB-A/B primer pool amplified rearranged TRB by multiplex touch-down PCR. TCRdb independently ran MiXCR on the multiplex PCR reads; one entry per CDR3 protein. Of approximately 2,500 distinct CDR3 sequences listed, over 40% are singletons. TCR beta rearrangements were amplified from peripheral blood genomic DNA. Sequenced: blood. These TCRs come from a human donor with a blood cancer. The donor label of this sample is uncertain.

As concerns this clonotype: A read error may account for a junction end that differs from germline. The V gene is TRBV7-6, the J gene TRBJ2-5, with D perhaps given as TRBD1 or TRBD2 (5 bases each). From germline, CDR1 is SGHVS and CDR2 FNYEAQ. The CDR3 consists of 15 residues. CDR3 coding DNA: TGTGCAAGCACGGGACCAGAGGTGGGGCAGGAGACCCAGTACTTC. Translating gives CASTGPEVGQETQYF.

CDR3 loop: CASSFGRGKNYEQYF. CDR3 in DNA: TGTGCCAGCAGTTTTGGGAGAGGGAAGAACTACGAGCAGTACTTC. The chain combines TRBV12-3 or TRBV12-4 with TRBJ2-7; weak D call: TRBD2 (5 bases). The CDR3 sequence is 15 residues long. The V gene lost 3 bases and the J gene lost 3 bases, with 15 bases spanning the gap.

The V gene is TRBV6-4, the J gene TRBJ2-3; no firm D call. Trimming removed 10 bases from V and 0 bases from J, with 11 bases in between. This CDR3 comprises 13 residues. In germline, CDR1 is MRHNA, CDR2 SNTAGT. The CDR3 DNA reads TGTGCCATCAAGGAGCCAAGCACAGATACGCAGTATTTT. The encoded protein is CAIKEPSTDTQYF.

CDR3 sequence: CAFDPSGNYNEQFF. CDR3 DNA: TGTGCCTTCGACCCCAGCGGGAACTACAATGAGCAGTTCTTC. The J gene is TRBJ2-1, the V gene TRBV30; 7 bases match TRBD2. The J segment lost 3 bases and the V segment lost 7 bases, leaving 9 bases of the junction unmatched. The germline CDR1 and CDR2 sequences are GTSNPN and SVGIG (reference sequence). This CDR3 is built from 14 residues. Filled out from reference TRBV30 and TRBJ2-1, the complete variable domain reads SQTIHQWPATLVQPVGSPLSLECTVEGTSNPNLYWYRQAAGRGLQLLFYSVGIGQISSEVPQNLSASRPQDRQFILSSKKLLLSDSGFYLCAFDPSGNYNEQFFGPGTRLTVL.

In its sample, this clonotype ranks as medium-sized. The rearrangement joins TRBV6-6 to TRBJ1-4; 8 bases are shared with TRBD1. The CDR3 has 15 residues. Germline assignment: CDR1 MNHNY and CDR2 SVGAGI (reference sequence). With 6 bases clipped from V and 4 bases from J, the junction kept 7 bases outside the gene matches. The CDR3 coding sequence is TGTGCCAGCAGACCTCCGGGACAGGTTAATGAAAAACTGTTTTTT. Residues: CASRPPGQVNEKLFF.

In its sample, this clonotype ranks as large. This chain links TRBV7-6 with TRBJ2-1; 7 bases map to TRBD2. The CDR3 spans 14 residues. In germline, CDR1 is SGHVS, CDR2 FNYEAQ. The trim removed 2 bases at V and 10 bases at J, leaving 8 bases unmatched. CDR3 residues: CASSLPEREGEQFF. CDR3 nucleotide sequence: TGTGCCAGCAGCTTACCCGAGCGGGAAGGGGAGCAGTTCTTC.

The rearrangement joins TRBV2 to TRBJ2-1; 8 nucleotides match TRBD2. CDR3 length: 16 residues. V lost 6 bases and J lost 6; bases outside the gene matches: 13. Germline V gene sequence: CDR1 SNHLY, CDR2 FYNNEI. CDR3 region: CASRPRLAFDGNEQFF. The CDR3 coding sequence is TGTGCCAGCAGGCCCCGACTAGCGTTCGATGGCAATGAGCAGTTCTTC.